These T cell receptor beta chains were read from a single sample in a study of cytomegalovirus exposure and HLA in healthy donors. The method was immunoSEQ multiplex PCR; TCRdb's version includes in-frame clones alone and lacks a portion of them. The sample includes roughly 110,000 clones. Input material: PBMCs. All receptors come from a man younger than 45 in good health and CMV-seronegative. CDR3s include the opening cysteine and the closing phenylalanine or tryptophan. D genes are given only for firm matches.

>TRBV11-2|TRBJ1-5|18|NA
TGTGCCAGCAGCTTAGGGGTCAGGGCAGGGGAAGTGGGTCAGCCCCAGCATTTT
CASSLGVRAGEVGQPQHF
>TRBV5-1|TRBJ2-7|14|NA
TGCGCCAGCAGCTTTTTTCGGGGTACCTACGAGCAGTACTTC
CASSFFRGTYEQYF
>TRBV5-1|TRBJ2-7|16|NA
TGCGCCAGCAGCTATGAGGGGGGGACGGGCTCCTACGAGCAGTACTTC
CASSYEGGTGSYEQYF
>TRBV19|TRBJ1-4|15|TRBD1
TGTGCCAGTAGTATGTCGGGGACAGTAAATGAAAAACTGTTTTTT
CASSMSGTVNEKLFF
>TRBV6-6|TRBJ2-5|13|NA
TGTGCCAGCACCCCTACGGGTGGAGAGACCCAGTACTTC
CASTPTGGETQYF
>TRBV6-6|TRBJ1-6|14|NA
TGTGCCAGCAGTTTGGCGGATTATAATTCACCCCTCCACTTT
CASSLADYNSPLHF
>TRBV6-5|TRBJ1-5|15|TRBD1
TGTGCCAGCAGTAGAGGGGGACAGTCGAGTCAGCCCCAGCATTTT
CASSRGGQSSQPQHF
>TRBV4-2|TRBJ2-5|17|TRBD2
TGTGCCAGCAGCCAGAGGGGGCTAGCGGGGGGGGAAGAGACCCAGTACTTC
CASSQRGLAGGEETQYF
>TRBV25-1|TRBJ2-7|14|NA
TGTGCCAGCAGTGCGGCAGGGGGGACCTACGAGCAGTACTTC
CASSAAGGTYEQYF
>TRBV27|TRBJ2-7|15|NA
TGTGCCAGCAGTTTAAGCTCCGGTGAGGCCTACGAGCAGTACTTC
CASSLSSGEAYEQYF
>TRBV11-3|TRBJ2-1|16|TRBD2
TGTGCCAGCAGCTTAGGGCTAGCGGGGGGGTACAATGAGCAGTTCTTC
CASSLGLAGGYNEQFF
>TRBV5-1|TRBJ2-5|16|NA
TGCGCCAGCAGCCCGACCCCGGCGGGACTTCAAGAGACCCAGTACTTC
CASSPTPAGLQETQYF
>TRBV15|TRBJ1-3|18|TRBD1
TGTGCCACCAGCAGAGAGGGGCCGGGACAGATTTCTGGAAACACCATATATTTT
CATSREGPGQISGNTIYF
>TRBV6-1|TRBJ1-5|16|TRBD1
TGTGCCAGCAGTGAATCGACAGGGCGAGGCAATCAGCCCCAGCATTTT
CASSESTGRGNQPQHF
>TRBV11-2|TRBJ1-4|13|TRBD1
TGTGCCAGCAGCGGACAGGCAAATGAAAAACTGTTTTTT
CASSGQANEKLFF
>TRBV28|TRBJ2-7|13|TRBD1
TGTGCCAGCCTGGGACAGGGCTACTACGAGCAGTACTTC
CASLGQGYYEQYF
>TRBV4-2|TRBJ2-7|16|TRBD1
TGTGCCAGCAGCCAACTTGGACAGGGGAGCTCCTACGAGCAGTACTTC
CASSQLGQGSSYEQYF
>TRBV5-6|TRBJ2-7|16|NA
TGTGCCAGCAGCTTGTTTCCGTCTGGGGGCTCCTACGAGCAGTACTTC
CASSLFPSGGSYEQYF
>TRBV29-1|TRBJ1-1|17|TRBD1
TGCAGCGTGGTAGGGCTGGGACAGGGGGCCCCGGGGACTGAAGCTTTCTTT
CSVVGLGQGAPGTEAFF
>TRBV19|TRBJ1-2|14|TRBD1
TGTGCCAGTAGTTTAACAGGGGTACCTTATGGCTACACCTTC
CASSLTGVPYGYTF
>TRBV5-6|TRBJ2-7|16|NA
TGTGCCAGCAGCTTGAGGGAGGCCGGGGTGGCCTACGAGCAGTACTTC
CASSLREAGVAYEQYF
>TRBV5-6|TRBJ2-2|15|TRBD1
TGTGCCAGCAGCCCGACAGGGGGTTTCACCGGGGAGCTGTTTTTT
CASSPTGGFTGELFF
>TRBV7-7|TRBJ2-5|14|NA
TGTGCCAGCAGCTTGCAGGGGTCTAAAGAGACCCAGTACTTC
CASSLQGSKETQYF
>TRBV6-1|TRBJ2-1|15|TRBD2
TGTGCCAGCAGTGAAGGCGGGACTAGCGGGGGGGCCAGGGTCTTC
CASSEGGTSGGARVF
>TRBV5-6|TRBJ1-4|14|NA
TGTGCCAGCAGCTTGGGTGAGGGTGGTGAAAAACTGTTTTTT
CASSLGEGGEKLFF
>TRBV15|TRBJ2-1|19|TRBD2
TGTGCCACCAGCAACCCGGGGGGACTAGCGGGGGGGCGGTACAATGAGCAGTTCTTC
CATSNPGGLAGGRYNEQFF
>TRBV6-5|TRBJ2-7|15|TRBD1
TGTGCCAGCAGTTTACTGACAGGGTCGACCTACGAGCAGTACTTC
CASSLLTGSTYEQYF
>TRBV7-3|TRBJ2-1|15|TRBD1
TGTGCCAGCAGCCTTCGACAGGGTGTCCTCAATGAGCAGTTCTTC
CASSLRQGVLNEQFF
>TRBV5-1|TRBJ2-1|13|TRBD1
TGCGCCAGCAGCTTGACAGGGGATAATGAGCAGTTCTTC
CASSLTGDNEQFF
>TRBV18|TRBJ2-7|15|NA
TGTGCCAGCTCCCCCCCCGGGGGAAATACCTACGAGCAGTACTTC
CASSPPGGNTYEQYF
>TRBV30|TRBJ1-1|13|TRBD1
TGTGCCTGGGCGGGACAGGCGAACACTGAAGCTTTCTTT
CAWAGQANTEAFF
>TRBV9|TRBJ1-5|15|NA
TGTGCCAGCAGTATTTTTGCAGGCCTCAATCAGCCCCAGCATTTT
CASSIFAGLNQPQHF
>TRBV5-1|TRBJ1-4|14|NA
TGCGCCAGCAGCTTTGGCGAAGGAGGTGAAAAACTGTTTTTT
CASSFGEGGEKLFF
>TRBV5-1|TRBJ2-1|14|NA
TGCGCCAGCAGCGGACCAGAGTTGGGGGGTGAGCAGTTCTTC
CASSGPELGGEQFF
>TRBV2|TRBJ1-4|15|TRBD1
TGTGCCAGCATTTTAGGGGGGACAGAAAATGAAAAACTGTTTTTT
CASILGGTENEKLFF
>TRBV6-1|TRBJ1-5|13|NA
TGTGCCAGCGATCAGAATAGCAATCAGCCCCAGCATTTT
CASDQNSNQPQHF
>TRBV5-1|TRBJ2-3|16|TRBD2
TGCGCCAGCAGCTTAGGGTCTAGCGGGGGCACAGATACGCAGTATTTT
CASSLGSSGGTDTQYF
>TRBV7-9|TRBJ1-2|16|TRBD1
TGTGCCAGCAGCTTCGGGACAGCAAGGGAAGACTATGGCTACACCTTC
CASSFGTAREDYGYTF
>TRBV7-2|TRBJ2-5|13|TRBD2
TGTGCCAGCACAAATAGCGGGGTTGAGACCCAGTACTTC
CASTNSGVETQYF
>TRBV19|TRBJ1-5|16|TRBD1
TGTGCCAGTAGGTTGACAGGGGGTGAGAGCAATCAGCCCCAGCATTTT
CASRLTGGESNQPQHF
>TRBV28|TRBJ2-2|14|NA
TGTGCCAGCAGTCCCGGACAGCGCACCGGGGAGCTGTTTTTT
CASSPGQRTGELFF
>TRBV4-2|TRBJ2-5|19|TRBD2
TGTGCCAGCAGCCAAGTTCACAATAGCGGGGGGTGGGGGCAAGAGACCCAGTACTTC
CASSQVHNSGGWGQETQYF
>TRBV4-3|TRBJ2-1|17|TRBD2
TGCGCCAGCAGCCGTCTGACTAGCGGAGACTCCTACAATGAGCAGTTCTTC
CASSRLTSGDSYNEQFF
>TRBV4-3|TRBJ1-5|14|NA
TGCGCCAGCAGCCAAGAGAGGGCAAATCAGCCCCAGCATTTT
CASSQERANQPQHF
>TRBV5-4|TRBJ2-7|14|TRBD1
TGTGCCAGCAGCGGGGACAGGGGGCTCAACGAGCAGTACTTC
CASSGDRGLNEQYF
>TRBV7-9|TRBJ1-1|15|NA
TGTGCCAGCAGCTTAGTATCCCCAGGGAACACTGAAGCTTTCTTT
CASSLVSPGNTEAFF
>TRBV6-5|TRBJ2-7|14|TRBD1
TGTGCCAGCAGTGAGCCGACAGGGGCCTACGAGCAGTACTTC
CASSEPTGAYEQYF
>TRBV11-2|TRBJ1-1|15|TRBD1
TGTGCCAGCAGATATACGACAGGGGGAGACACTGAAGCTTTCTTT
CASRYTTGGDTEAFF
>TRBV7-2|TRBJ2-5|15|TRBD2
TGTGCCAGCAGCACCCAAAGCGGGGGGAGAGAGACCCAGTACTTC
CASSTQSGGRETQYF
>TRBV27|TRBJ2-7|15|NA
TGTGCCAGCAGTCCCCAGGGGGGCCTCTCCTACGAGCAGTACTTC
CASSPQGGLSYEQYF
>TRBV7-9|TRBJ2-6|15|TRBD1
TGTGCCAGCAGCTCTACAGGGGCTGGGGCCAACGTCCTGACTTTC
CASSSTGAGANVLTF